The 25 T cell receptor beta chains in this list originate from one sample, sequenced in a study of post-analysis software for immune sequencing data. General study results and limits: When patients were compared with controls, 4 or 5 TRBV segments were more frequent, TRBV5-6, TRBV5-1 and TRBV20-1 among them.

Their antigens remain unidentified. The TCR beta cDNA libraries contained unique molecular identifiers. TCRdb recomputed calls from the PCR reads with MiXCR, one row per CDR3 protein. The table includes about 540,000 distinct CDR3 sequences, roughly 34% detected once. The sample was blood. Receptor source: a girl aged 2-17 years with multiple sclerosis.

J is TRBJ2-3 and V is TRBV5-1, with TRBD2 as a possible D gene (5 bases). Trimming pared 2 bases from V and 2 bases from J, leaving 15 bases between. The CDR3 spans 16 residues. In germline, CDR1 is SGHRS, CDR2 YFSETQ. CDR3 residues: CASSFRTSLNTDTQYF. In nucleotides, the CDR3 is TGCGCCAGCAGCTTTCGAACTAGTTTAAACACAGATACGCAGTATTTT. The complete variable domain, with remaining parts taken from reference TRBV5-1 and TRBJ2-3, reads KAGVTQTPRYLIKTRGQQVTLSCSPISGHRSVSWYQQTPGQGLQFLFEYFSETQRNKGNFPGRFSGRQFSNSRSEMNVSTLELGDSALYLCASSFRTSLNTDTQYFGPGTRLTVL.

This chain links TRBV15 with TRBJ2-6; D perhaps matches TRBD2 (5 bases). The length of the CDR3 is 18 residues. V lost 0 bases and J 2 bases, leaving 14 bases between the germline ends. CDR1 LNHNV and CDR2 YYDKDF come from the germline V gene (reference sequence). The CDR3 nucleotides are TGTGCCACCAGCAGAGATTTGATAGGAGGCACTGGGGCCAACGTCCTGACTTTC. Translating gives CATSRDLIGGTGANVLTF.

This clonotype was seen only a few times. The rearrangement joins TRBV10-3 to TRBJ1-2; D gene ambiguous. V was cut by 0 bases and J by 4 bases, with 12 bases left in between. The CDR3 length is 15 residues. Looked up from germline, CDR1 is ENHRY and CDR2 is SYGVKD. The CDR3 DNA reads TGTGCCATCAGTGAGTCCAGCCAGGTCCTCTATGGCTACACCTTC. Translating it yields CAISESSQVLYGYTF.

In its sample, this clonotype was seen a few times. J is TRBJ1-2 and V is TRBV15; D may be TRBD1 (5 bases). CDR3 length: 13 amino acids. CDR1 is LNHNV and CDR2 is YYDKDF in the germline V gene (reference sequence). V lost 1 base, J lost 9 bases, and 12 bases lay in between. DNA of the CDR3: TGTGCCACCAGCAGAGGGGGACGGTACAGCTACACCTTC. This codes for CATSRGGRYSYTF.

The CDR3 nucleotides read TGCAGTGCTAGTTCCAGTCCAAGGAGGTCGAACATTCAGTACTTC. The encoded protein is CSASSSPRRSNIQYF. The rearrangement uses TRBV20-1 and TRBJ2-4; possible D gene TRBD2, 5 bases. CDR3 length: 15 amino acids. V lost 3 bases and J lost 7, with 19 bases in between. The germline V gene encodes CDR1 DFQATT and CDR2 SNEGSKA (reference sequence).

The chain recombines TRBV20-1 with TRBJ2-5, with TRBD2 identical over 12 bases. The last part of the DNA fits TRBJ2-7 better; the J call may be wrong. Germline CDR1 DFQATT, CDR2 SNEGSKA (reference sequence). The CDR3 has 15 amino acids. DNA of the CDR3: TGCAGTGCTTCCCGACTAGCGGGGGCCATCTACGAGCAGTACTTC. Residues: CSASRLAGAIYEQYF.

The chain links TRBV29-1 to TRBJ2-5; the match to TRBD1 covers 8 bases. This CDR3 comprises 11 residues. Germline assignment: CDR1 SQVTM and CDR2 ANQGSEA. V shed 6 bases and J 3 bases; nucleotides not matched to a gene: 0. The CDR3 DNA reads as TGCAGCGTGACAGGGGAAGAGACCCAGTACTTC. Residues: CSVTGEETQYF.

The chain recombines TRBV19 with TRBJ1-2; 9 bases agree with TRBD1. The CDR3 contains 15 residues. Per germline, CDR1 LNHDA and CDR2 SQIVND (reference sequence). The trim removed 4 bases at V and 4 bases at J, leaving 7 bases unmatched. Written as DNA, the CDR3 is TGTGCCAGTAGTACGGCCGGGACAGGGTTCTATGGCTACACCTTC. The encoded protein is CASSTAGTGFYGYTF.

A word on this clonotype: A read error may account for a junction end that differs from germline. The chain recombines TRBV28 with TRBJ1-5; 10 bases are shared with TRBD1. CDR3 length equals 15 residues. The V gene's germline CDR1 is MDHEN and CDR2 SYDVKM. This CDR3 reads CASSFGQGVNHPQHF. The CDR3 region has the DNA TGTGCCAGCAGTTTCGGACAGGGGGTCAATCACCCCCAGCATTTT.

This chain connects TRBV20-1 to TRBJ2-3, with a possible D match to TRBD1 (5 bases). The length of the CDR3 is 17 residues. From germline, CDR1 is DFQATT and CDR2 SNEGSKA (reference sequence). The V gene lost 3 bases and the J gene lost 3 bases, with 22 bases spanning the gap. The CDR3 protein is CSASGSWVREVTDTQYF. CDR3 DNA: TGCAGTGCTAGCGGCTCTTGGGTCAGGGAAGTTACAGATACGCAGTATTTT.

Only a few counts were recorded for this clonotype. At one end the junction does not follow the germline gene, possibly because of a read error. This chain connects TRBV12-3 or TRBV12-4 to TRBJ2-5; D uncertain. The CDR3 extends over 12 amino acids. The CDR3 is CAGSLQVNEQYF. DNA of the CDR3: TGTGCCGGCAGTTTGCAGGTCAATGAGCAGTACTTC.

This chain links TRBV20-1 with TRBJ2-6; 8 bases map to TRBD2. The CDR3 is 18 amino acids. V lost 6 bases to trimming and J lost 4 bases; unmatched junction nucleotides: 17. Looked up from germline, CDR1 is DFQATT and CDR2 is SNEGSKA (reference sequence). DNA of the CDR3: TGCAGTGCCGAACCTCTTGGGCGGGGGGCGGAAGGGGCCAACGTCCTGACTTTC. It encodes CSAEPLGRGAEGANVLTF.

The chain has TRBV6-2 or TRBV6-3 and TRBJ2-3; 11 bases map to TRBD2. V shed 2 bases and J 2 bases; nucleotides not matched to a gene: 6. There are 17 residues in the CDR3. Per the germline V gene, CDR1 is MNHEY and CDR2 is SVGEGT. The CDR3 DNA is TGTGCCAGCAGTTACAAACTAGCGGGGGAGTTCACAGATACGCAGTATTTT. Its protein product is CASSYKLAGEFTDTQYF.

The chain is built from TRBV6-1 and TRBJ2-7, with 7 positions matching TRBD2. This CDR3 is 15 amino acids long. Germline V gives CDR1 MNHNS, CDR2 SASEGT. V shed 0 bases, J shed 5 bases, and the junction held 7 bases outside the gene matches. CDR3 protein: CASSEARGGPNEQYF. As DNA, the CDR3 is TGTGCCAGCAGTGAAGCACGCGGGGGACCAAACGAGCAGTACTTC.

This chain links TRBV12-3 or TRBV12-4 with TRBJ2-5; D is possibly TRBD1 or TRBD2 (6 bases each). Trimming shortened V by 5 bases and J by 5 bases, and 18 bases separated the two germline ends. The CDR3 length is 15 residues. The CDR3 bases are TGTGCCAGCAGTGGCAATCTGGGGGCGGGGGAGACCCAGTACTTC. Translation gives CASSGNLGAGETQYF.

This clonotype was seen a few times. This chain joins TRBV12-3 or TRBV12-4 and TRBJ2-1; 7 positions agree with TRBD1. The junction had 7 bases not matched to a gene; V was cut back by 1 base and J by 4 bases. The CDR3 runs to 16 residues. The CDR3 sequence is CASSLGEGQLYNEQFF. In DNA, the CDR3 is TGTGCCAGCAGTTTAGGTGAGGGACAGTTGTACAATGAGCAGTTCTTC.

The J gene is TRBJ2-1, the V gene TRBV14, with 8 nucleotides matching TRBD2. After removal of 4 bases from V and 9 bases from J, the junction contained 8 bases not matched to a gene. Germline V CDR1 and CDR2: SGHDN, FVKESK. The CDR3 is made up of 14 amino acids. The DNA for the CDR3 is TGTGCCAGCAGCCTGGGAGCGGGGGTTAGTGAGCAGTTCTTC. Translation gives CASSLGAGVSEQFF.

This clonotype was detected many times. This chain links TRBV29-1 with TRBJ1-2; 7 nucleotides agree with TRBD1. Germline assignment: CDR1 SQVTM and CDR2 ANQGSEA. Germline trimming cut 6 bases from V and 8 bases from J; bases unmatched to any gene: 9. This CDR3 region has 12 residues. CDR3 amino acids: CSVWQGGRGYTF. DNA of the CDR3: TGCAGCGTGTGGCAGGGGGGACGCGGCTACACCTTC.

The rearrangement links TRBV3-1 to TRBJ2-1, with D unclear. With 2 bases removed from V and 7 bases from J, the gap between germline ends came to 15 bases. The germline V gene encodes CDR1 LGHDT and CDR2 YNNKEL (reference sequence). The CDR3 contains 15 residues. CDR3 DNA sequence: TGTGCCAGCAGCCAATCATGGGGATCTAAGAATGAGCAGTTCTTC. Translation: CASSQSWGSKNEQFF.

This clonotype was detected only a few times. J is TRBJ2-5 and V is TRBV7-2; D unclear. Germline V CDR1 and CDR2: SGHTA, FQGNSA. The CDR3 consists of 16 residues. The V gene lost 0 bases and the J gene lost 4 bases, with 15 bases spanning the gap. DNA for the CDR3: TGTGCCAGCAGCTTAGCGCGTTTTAATCTTGGAGAGACCCAGTACTTC. Translation gives CASSLARFNLGETQYF.

This clonotype appeared a few times. This sequence joins TRBV2 and TRBJ2-2; D unresolved. The germline V gene encodes CDR1 SNHLY and CDR2 FYNNEI. The CDR3 spans 15 residues. The V and J ends lost 9 bases and 0 bases respectively, with 14 bases between them. CDR3 region: CASAVLRANTGELFF. The CDR3 region has the DNA TGTGCCAGTGCGGTCCTGCGCGCGAACACCGGGGAGCTGTTTTTT. Complete variable domain (other parts from reference TRBV2 and TRBJ2-2): EPEVTQTPSHQVTQMGQEVILRCVPISNHLYFYWYRQILGQKVEFLVSFYNNEISEKSEIFDDQFSVERPDGSNFTLKIRSTKLEDSAMYFCASAVLRANTGELFFGEGSRLTVL.

This chain uses TRBV4-2 with TRBJ2-7; either TRBD1 or TRBD2 may supply D (5 bases each). This CDR3 has 14 amino acids. Germline values: CDR1 LGHNA, CDR2 YNFKEQ. V lost 2 bases to trimming and J lost 3 bases, with 11 bases between them. The CDR3 DNA reads TGTGCCAGCAGCCAACCCGGGACGGACTACGAGCAGTACTTC. It translates to CASSQPGTDYEQYF.

This clonotype turned up a few times. This chain connects TRBV6-5 to TRBJ2-7; D not resolved. The J call is uncertain, as TRBJ2-5 better fits the DNA end. The germline CDR1 and CDR2 sequences are MNHEY and SVGAGI. The CDR3 contains 13 residues. CDR3 region: CAGTKGSLETQYF. DNA for the CDR3: TGTGCCGGCACTAAGGGATCTTTGGAGACCCAGTACTTC.

This clonotype was found a few times. This sequence joins TRBV5-1 and TRBJ2-7, with D possibly TRBD1 on 5 matching bases. The germline V gene has CDR1 SGHRS and CDR2 YFSETQ. V dropped 2 bases and J dropped 4 bases, with 16 bases sitting between them. The CDR3 sequence is 15 residues long. The chain's CDR3 is CASSFPVPGAYEQYF. The CDR3 DNA follows: TGCGCCAGCAGCTTCCCCGTCCCTGGGGCGTACGAGCAGTACTTC.

This clonotype was found a few times. The rearrangement joins TRBV12-3 or TRBV12-4 to TRBJ2-1; weak D call: TRBD2 (6 bases). Deletions cut 4 bases from V and 4 bases from J, with 17 bases between. The CDR3 consists of 16 residues. The CDR3 DNA is TGTGCCAGCAGTTCGTGGTTGGCTAGCGCATACAATGAGCAGTTCTTC. Protein sequence: CASSSWLASAYNEQFF.